This TCR beta chain was sequenced during a study of CD8 T cells in ankylosing spondylitis. General study results and limits: The study looked at matched synovial fluid samples from ankylosing spondylitis patients. Disease-linked clones were reported to be significantly enriched there. Among TCR beta sequences, a motif of roughly 8 highly homologous variants appeared characteristic of ankylosing spondylitis blood.

Researchers built TCR beta libraries using quantitative 5'-RACE with molecular barcodes. TCRdb redid the calling of the 5' RACE reads with MiXCR, one entry per CDR3 protein. The table includes 150,000 to 200,000 distinct CDR3 sequences, 15% to 20% detected once. Germline V gene sequence: CDR1 SQVTM, CDR2 ANQGSEA. CDR3 length equals 16 residues. V dropped 0 bases and J dropped 3; count of bases not matched to a gene: 8. There are many counts of this clonotype. Antigen specificity is unknown. The sequence came from a male donor with ankylosing spondylitis or in good health (not recorded which). The chain uses TRBV29-1 and TRBJ2-1; 7 bases agree with TRBD2. Sequencing was carried out using blood, either unsorted or a sorted T cell fraction (not recorded which). The CDR3 spells CSVEDDGGSVYNEQFF. The DNA of the CDR3 is TGCAGCGTTGAAGATGACGGCGGGAGCGTCTACAATGAGCAGTTCTTC.